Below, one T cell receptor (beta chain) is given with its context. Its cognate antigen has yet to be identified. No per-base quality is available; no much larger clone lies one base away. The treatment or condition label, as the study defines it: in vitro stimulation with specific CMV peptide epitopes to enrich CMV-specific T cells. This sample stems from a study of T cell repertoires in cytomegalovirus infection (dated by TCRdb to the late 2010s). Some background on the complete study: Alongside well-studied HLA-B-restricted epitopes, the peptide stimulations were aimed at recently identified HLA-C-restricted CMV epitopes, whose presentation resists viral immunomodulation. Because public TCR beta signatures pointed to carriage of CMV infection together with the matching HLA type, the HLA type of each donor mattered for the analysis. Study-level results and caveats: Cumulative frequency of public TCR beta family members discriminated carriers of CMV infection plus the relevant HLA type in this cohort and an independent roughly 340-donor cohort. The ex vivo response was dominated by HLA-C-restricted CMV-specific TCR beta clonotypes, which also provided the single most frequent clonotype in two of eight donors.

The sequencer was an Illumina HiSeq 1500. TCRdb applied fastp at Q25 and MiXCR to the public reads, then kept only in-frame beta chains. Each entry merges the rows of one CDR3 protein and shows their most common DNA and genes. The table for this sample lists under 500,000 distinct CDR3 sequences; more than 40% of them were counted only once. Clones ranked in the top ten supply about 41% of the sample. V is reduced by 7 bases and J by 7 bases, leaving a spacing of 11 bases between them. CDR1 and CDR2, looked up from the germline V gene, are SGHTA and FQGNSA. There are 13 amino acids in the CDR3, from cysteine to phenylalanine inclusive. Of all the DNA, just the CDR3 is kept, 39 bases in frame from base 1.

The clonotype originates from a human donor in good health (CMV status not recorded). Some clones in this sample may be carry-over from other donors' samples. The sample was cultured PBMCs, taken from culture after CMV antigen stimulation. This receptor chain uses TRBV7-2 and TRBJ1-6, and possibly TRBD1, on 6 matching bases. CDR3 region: CASTEQGNSPLHF. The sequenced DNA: TGTGCCAGCACCGAACAGGGCAATTCACCCCTCCACTTT.